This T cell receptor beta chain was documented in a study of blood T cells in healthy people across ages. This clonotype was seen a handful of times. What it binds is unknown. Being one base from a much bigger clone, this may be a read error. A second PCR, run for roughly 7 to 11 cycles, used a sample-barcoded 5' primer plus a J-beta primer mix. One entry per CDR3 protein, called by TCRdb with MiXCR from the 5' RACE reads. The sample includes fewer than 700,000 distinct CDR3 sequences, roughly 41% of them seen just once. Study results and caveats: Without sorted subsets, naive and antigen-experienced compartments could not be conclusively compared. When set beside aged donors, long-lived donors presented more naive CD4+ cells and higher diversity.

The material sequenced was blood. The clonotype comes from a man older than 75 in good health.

The CDR3 region has the DNA TGTGCCAGCAGCGTAGATCTAACGAGCTACGAGCAGTACTTC. Translating it yields CASSVDLTSYEQYF. The chain couples TRBV7-9 to TRBJ2-7; D is uncertain. This CDR3 comprises 14 residues. The V gene lost 5 bases and the J gene lost 3 bases, with 14 bases spanning the gap. CDR1 and CDR2 (germline): SEHNR, FQNEAQ (reference sequence).